This TCR beta chain emerged from a study of blood T cell repertoires in COVID-19. Measured with immunoSEQ multiplex PCR; TCRdb has only the in-frame clones, and not every one. This table holds some 270,000 clones, roughly nine tenths found once. Germline V gene data show CDR1 as SGHRS and CDR2 as YFSETQ. After removal of 2 bases from V and 5 bases from J, the junction contained 7 bases not matched to a gene. The CDR3 has 14 amino acids. Individuals aged roughly 18 to 100 years were recruited from about two dozen US areas. The chain has TRBV5-1 and TRBJ2-7, with 7 bases matching TRBD1. The clonotype comes from a woman aged 55-75 years who had recovered from COVID-19. The sample consisted of PBMCs or T cells enriched from blood (not recorded which). CDR3 in DNA: TGCGCCAGCAGCTTTGACAGGGAAGGCCACGAGCAGTACTTC. Translating gives CASSFDREGHEQYF.